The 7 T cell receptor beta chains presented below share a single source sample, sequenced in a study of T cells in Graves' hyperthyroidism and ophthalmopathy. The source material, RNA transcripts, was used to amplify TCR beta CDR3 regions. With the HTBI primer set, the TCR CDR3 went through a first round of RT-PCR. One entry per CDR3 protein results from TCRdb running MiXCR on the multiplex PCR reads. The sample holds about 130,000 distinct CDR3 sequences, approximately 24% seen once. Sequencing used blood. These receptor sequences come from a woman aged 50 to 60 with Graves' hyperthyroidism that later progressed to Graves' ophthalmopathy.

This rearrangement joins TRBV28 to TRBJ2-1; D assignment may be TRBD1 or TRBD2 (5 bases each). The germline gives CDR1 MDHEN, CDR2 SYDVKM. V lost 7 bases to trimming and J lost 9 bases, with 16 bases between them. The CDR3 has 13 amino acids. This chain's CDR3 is CASKVGVVGEQFF. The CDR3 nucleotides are TGTGCCAGCAAAGTGGGGGTTGTCGGTGAGCAGTTCTTC. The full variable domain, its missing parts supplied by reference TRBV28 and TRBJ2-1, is DVKVTQSSRYLVKRTGEKVFLECVQDMDHENMFWYRQDPGLGLRLIYFSYDVKMKEKGDIPEGYSVSREKKERFSLILESASTNQTSMYLCASKVGVVGEQFFGPGTRLTVL.

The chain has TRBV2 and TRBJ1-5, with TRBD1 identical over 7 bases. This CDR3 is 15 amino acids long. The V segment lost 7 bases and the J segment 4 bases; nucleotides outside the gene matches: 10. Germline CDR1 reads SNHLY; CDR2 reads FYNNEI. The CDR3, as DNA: TGTGCCAGCAAAGGAGACAGGGCTGGGAATCAGCCCCAGCATTTT. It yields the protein CASKGDRAGNQPQHF.

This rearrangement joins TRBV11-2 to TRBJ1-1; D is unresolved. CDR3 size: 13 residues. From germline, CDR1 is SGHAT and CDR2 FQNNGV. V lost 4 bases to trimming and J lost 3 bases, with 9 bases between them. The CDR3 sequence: CASSWTSDTEAFF. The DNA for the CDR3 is TGTGCCAGCAGCTGGACCTCTGACACTGAAGCTTTCTTT.

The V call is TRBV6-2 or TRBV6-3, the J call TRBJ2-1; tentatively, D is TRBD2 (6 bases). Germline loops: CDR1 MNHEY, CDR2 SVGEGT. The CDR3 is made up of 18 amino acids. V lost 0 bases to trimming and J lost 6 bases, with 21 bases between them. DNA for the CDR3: TGTGCCAGCAGTTACTCGAGAGGAAGGTCGGGAGTCCTCAATGAGCAGTTCTTC. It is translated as CASSYSRGRSGVLNEQFF.

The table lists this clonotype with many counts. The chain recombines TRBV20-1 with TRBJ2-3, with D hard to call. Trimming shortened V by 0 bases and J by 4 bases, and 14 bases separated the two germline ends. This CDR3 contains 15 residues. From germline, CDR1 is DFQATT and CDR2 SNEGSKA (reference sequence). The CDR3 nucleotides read TGCAGTGCTAGAGAGGGCATTGGGATACCAGATACGCAGTATTTT. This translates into CSAREGIGIPDTQYF.

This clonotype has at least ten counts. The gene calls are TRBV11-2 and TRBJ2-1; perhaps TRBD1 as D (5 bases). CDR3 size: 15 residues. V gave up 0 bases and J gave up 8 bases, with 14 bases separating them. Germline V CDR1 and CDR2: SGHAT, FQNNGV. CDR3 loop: CASSLERLWGHEQFF. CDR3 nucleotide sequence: TGTGCCAGCAGCTTAGAGCGGCTGTGGGGCCATGAGCAGTTCTTC.

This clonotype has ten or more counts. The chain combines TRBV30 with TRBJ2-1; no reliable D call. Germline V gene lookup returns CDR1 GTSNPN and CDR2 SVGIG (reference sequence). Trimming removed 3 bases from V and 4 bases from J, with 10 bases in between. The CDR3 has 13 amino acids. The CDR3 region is CAWRVQKYNEQFF. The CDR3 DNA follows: TGTGCCTGGAGGGTACAAAAGTACAATGAGCAGTTCTTC.